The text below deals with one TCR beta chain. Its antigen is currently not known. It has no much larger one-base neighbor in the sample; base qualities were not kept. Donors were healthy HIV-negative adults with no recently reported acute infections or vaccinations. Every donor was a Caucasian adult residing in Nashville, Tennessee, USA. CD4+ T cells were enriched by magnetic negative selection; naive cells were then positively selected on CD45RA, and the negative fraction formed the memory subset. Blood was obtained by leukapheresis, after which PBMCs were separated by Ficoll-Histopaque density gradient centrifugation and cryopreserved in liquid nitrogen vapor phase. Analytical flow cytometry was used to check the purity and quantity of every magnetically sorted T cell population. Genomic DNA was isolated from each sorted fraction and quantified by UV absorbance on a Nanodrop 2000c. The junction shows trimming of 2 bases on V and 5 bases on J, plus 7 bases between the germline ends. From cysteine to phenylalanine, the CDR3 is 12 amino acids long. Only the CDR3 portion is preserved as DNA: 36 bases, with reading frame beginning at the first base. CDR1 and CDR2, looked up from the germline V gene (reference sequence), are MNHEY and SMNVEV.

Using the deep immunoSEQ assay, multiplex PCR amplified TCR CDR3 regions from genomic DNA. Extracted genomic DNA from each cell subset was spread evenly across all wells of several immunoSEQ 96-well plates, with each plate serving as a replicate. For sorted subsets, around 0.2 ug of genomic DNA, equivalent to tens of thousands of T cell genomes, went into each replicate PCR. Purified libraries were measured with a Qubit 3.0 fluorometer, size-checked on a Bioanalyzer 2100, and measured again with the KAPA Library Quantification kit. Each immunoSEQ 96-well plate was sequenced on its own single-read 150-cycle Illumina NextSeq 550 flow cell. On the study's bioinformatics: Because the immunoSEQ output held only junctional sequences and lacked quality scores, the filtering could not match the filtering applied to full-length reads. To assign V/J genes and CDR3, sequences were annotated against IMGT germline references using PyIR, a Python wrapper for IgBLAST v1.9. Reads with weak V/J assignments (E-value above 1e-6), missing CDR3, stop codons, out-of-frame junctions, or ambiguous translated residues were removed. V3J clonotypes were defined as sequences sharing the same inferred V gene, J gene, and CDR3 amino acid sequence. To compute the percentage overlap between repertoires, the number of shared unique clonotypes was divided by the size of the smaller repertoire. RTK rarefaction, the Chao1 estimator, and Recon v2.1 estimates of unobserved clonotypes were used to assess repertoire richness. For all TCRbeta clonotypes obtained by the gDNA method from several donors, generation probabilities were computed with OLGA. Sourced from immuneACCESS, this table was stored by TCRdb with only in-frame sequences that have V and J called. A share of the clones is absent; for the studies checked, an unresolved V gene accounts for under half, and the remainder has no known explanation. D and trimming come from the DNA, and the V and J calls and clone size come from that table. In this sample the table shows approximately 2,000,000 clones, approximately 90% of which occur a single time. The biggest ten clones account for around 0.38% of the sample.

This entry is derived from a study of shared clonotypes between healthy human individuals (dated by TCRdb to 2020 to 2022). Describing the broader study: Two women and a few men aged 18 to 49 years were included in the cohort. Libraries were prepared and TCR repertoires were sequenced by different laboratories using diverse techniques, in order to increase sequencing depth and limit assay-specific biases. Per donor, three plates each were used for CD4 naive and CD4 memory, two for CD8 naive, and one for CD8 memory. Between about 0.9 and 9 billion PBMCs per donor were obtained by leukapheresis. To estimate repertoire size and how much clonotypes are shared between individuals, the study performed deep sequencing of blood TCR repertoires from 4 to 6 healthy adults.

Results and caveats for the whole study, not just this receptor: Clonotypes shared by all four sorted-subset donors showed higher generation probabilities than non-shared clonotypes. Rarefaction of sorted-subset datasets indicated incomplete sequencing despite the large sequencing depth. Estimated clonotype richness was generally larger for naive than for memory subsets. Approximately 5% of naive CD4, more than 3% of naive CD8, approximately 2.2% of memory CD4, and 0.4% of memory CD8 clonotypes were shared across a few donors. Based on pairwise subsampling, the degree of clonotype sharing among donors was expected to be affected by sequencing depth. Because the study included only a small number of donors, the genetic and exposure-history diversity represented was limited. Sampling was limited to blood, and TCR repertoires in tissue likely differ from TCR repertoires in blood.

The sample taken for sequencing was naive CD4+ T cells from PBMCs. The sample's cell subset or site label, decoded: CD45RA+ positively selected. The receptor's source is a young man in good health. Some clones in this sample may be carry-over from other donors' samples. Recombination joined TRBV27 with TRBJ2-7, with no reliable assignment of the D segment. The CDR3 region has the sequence CASSLPGHEQYF. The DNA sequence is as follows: TGTGCCAGCAGTTTACCCGGCCACGAGCAGTACTTC.